This TCR beta chain was captured by sequencing in a study of shared clonotypes between healthy human individuals. At the level of the study: Each donor's CD4 naive and CD4 memory cells filled three plates apiece, CD8 naive two, and CD8 memory one.

TCRdb's table, derived via immunoSEQ multiplex PCR, lists solely in-frame clones and lacks some. The data show 2 million to 3 million clones, roughly 93% seen once. Donors comprised healthy HIV-negative adults lacking recent acute infections or vaccinations. Germline loops: CDR1 LGHNA, CDR2 YSLEER. The CDR3 is 18 residues long. The trim removed 0 bases at V and 1 base at J, leaving 6 bases unmatched. This chain uses TRBV4-3 with TRBJ2-6; TRBD1 aligns across 7 bases. The origin of this receptor is a man aged 18 to 29 in good health. Some clones in this sample may be carry-over from other donors' samples. Sequenced sample: naive CD4+ T cells from PBMCs. Specified subset: CD45RA+ positively selected. The CDR3: CASSQDFEGASGANVLTF. In nucleotides, the CDR3 is TGCGCCAGCAGCCAAGACTTTGAGGGGGCATCTGGGGCCAACGTCCTGACTTTC.